These T cell receptor beta chains were read from a single sample in a study of blood T cell repertoires in COVID-19. The table came from immunoSEQ multiplex PCR; TCRdb's copy has only in-frame clones and leaves some out. The table has around 220,000 clones, approximately 82% seen once. What was sequenced was peripheral blood. The receptors stem from an elderly woman with active or convalescent COVID-19. CDR3s include the opening cysteine and the closing phenylalanine or tryptophan. The D gene is left open where the match is weak. Rows give clone size only sometimes, using once, few, many, or a class for an expanded clone.

d_call j_call clone_size v_call cdr3_aa cdr3_nt
. TRBJ1-1 few TRBV19 CASKPGQRNTEAFF TGTGCCAGTAAGCCGGGACAAAGGAACACTGAAGCTTTCTTT
TRBD2 TRBJ2-3 . TRBV2 CASRGGTSADTQYF TGTGCCAGCAGGGGGGGGACTAGCGCCGATACGCAGTATTTT
. TRBJ1-5 . TRBV6-5 CASSEGGQPQHF TGTGCCAGCTCCGAAGGAGGTCAGCCCCAGCATTTT
. TRBJ1-4 . TRBV12-3/TRBV12-4 CASSRDSNEKLFF TGTGCCAGCAGCCGAGACAGTAATGAAAAACTGTTTTTT
TRBD1 TRBJ2-2 . TRBV7-9 CASSPGQGNTGELFF TGTGCCAGCAGCCCGGGACAGGGAAACACCGGGGAGCTGTTTTTT
TRBD1 TRBJ2-3 . TRBV5-1 CASSTGQTSTDTQYF TGCGCCAGCAGCACGGGACAGACTAGCACAGATACGCAGTATTTT
. TRBJ2-5 . TRBV5-1 CASRTVVRAETQYF TGCGCCAGCCGGACGGTGGTCAGGGCCGAGACCCAGTACTTC
. TRBJ1-1 . TRBV18 CASSPPGGRGMNTEAFF TGTGCCAGCTCACCACCGGGAGGGCGCGGGATGAACACTGAAGCTTTCTTT
. TRBJ1-5 . TRBV28 CASSFLRTFSNQPQHF TGTGCCAGCAGTTTCTTACGCACTTTTAGCAATCAGCCCCAGCATTTT
TRBD1 TRBJ1-2 many TRBV5-5 CASSLGQGLSGYTF TGTGCCAGCAGCTTGGGACAGGGGTTGAGTGGCTACACCTTC
. TRBJ2-7 . TRBV12-3/TRBV12-4 CASSLQVAYEQYF TGTGCCAGCAGTTTACAGGTAGCCTACGAGCAGTACTTC
TRBD2 TRBJ2-2 . TRBV3-1/TRBV3-2 CASSPPGGAVTGELFF TGTGCCAGCAGCCCCCCGGGGGGAGCCGTGACCGGGGAGCTGTTTTTT
. TRBJ2-2 . TRBV19 CASRGGEANTGELFF TGTGCCAGTAGGGGCGGGGAGGCGAACACCGGGGAGCTGTTTTTT
TRBD2 TRBJ2-1 . TRBV10-3 CAISRTSGGQNEQFF TGTGCCATCAGTAGGACTAGCGGGGGTCAAAATGAGCAGTTCTTC
. TRBJ1-5 few TRBV19 CASRGGHLLQPQHF TGTGCCAGTAGAGGGGGACACCTTCTTCAGCCCCAGCATTTT
TRBD2 TRBJ2-7 . TRBV4-2 CASSQDHGTSSPEQYF TGTGCCAGCAGCCAAGATCACGGGACTAGCTCTCCCGAGCAGTACTTC
TRBD1 TRBJ1-1 . TRBV6-5 CASIQSGGTEAFF TGTGCCAGCATCCAATCAGGGGGCACTGAAGCTTTCTTT
TRBD1 TRBJ1-6 . TRBV7-9 CASVTGTGSPLHF TGTGCCAGCGTGACCGGGACAGGATCACCCCTCCACTTT
. TRBJ1-3 once TRBV10-3 CAISEGRGFSGNTIYF TGTGCCATCAGTGAAGGGAGGGGGTTCTCTGGAAACACCATATATTTT
. TRBJ1-2 . TRBV5-1 CASSLTGHGYTF TGCGCCAGCAGCCTAACAGGGCACGGCTACACCTTC
TRBD1 TRBJ1-2 . TRBV6-1 CASSEASGQTFYGYTF TGTGCCAGCAGTGAAGCCTCGGGACAGACCTTCTATGGCTACACCTTC
TRBD1 TRBJ1-2 few TRBV19 CASSSDRVNYGYTF TGTGCCAGTAGTAGTGACAGGGTCAACTATGGCTACACCTTC
TRBD1 TRBJ2-7 . TRBV5-1 CASSLLGGQATYEQYF TGCGCCAGCAGCTTGTTGGGCGGACAGGCAACCTACGAGCAGTACTTC
TRBD2 TRBJ2-1 . TRBV2 CASIIAGEVGNEQFF TGTGCCAGCATTATAGCGGGAGAAGTCGGGAATGAGCAGTTCTTC
. TRBJ2-7 . TRBV5-4 CASSFDRNEQYF TGTGCCAGCAGCTTTGACAGGAACGAGCAGTACTTC
. TRBJ2-6 few TRBV5-1 CASSSQSNAGANVLTF TGCGCCAGCAGCTCACAATCGAATGCTGGGGCCAACGTCCTGACTTTC
. TRBJ1-3 . TRBV27 CASSPGAQITGNTIYF TGTGCCAGCAGTCCAGGGGCCCAGATAACTGGAAACACCATATATTTT
TRBD1 TRBJ1-1 . TRBV6-5 CASSLDRAGNTEAFF TGTGCCAGCAGTCTAGACAGGGCGGGGAACACTGAAGCTTTCTTT
TRBD2 TRBJ2-5 . TRBV11-2 CASSFHRLAGESVQETQYF TGTGCCAGCAGCTTCCACCGACTAGCGGGGGAGAGTGTTCAAGAGACCCAGTACTTC
TRBD1 TRBJ1-2 . TRBV4-1 CASSQRDSYGYTF TGCGCCAGCAGCCAACGGGACAGCTATGGCTACACCTTC
. TRBJ1-2 once TRBV28 CASSFPRGANYGYTF TGTGCCAGCAGTTTCCCGCGGGGAGCCAACTATGGCTACACCTTC
. TRBJ1-6 once TRBV7-8 CASSLWMGQVNSPLHF TGTGCCAGCAGCTTATGGATGGGGCAGGTTAATTCACCCCTCCACTTT
. TRBJ2-1 . TRBV14 CASSQDLRLYPYNEQFF TGTGCCAGCAGCCAAGATTTGCGACTCTACCCTTACAATGAGCAGTTCTTC
TRBD1 TRBJ1-1 . TRBV7-9 CASSLADRTNTEAFF TGTGCCAGCAGCTTAGCGGACAGGACGAACACTGAAGCTTTCTTT
TRBD2 TRBJ2-7 . TRBV5-1 CASSLTSGVPDEQYF TGCGCCAGCAGCTTGACTAGCGGGGTCCCTGACGAGCAGTACTTC
TRBD1 TRBJ2-3 once TRBV18 CASSPGQGSSTDTQYF TGTGCCAGCTCACCGGGACAGGGCTCTAGCACAGATACGCAGTATTTT
. TRBJ1-2 . TRBV2 CASSDRGTYGYTF TGTGCCAGCAGTGACCGGGGTACCTATGGCTACACCTTC
TRBD2 TRBJ2-5 . TRBV3-1/TRBV3-2 CASSRTSGEQETQYF TGTGCCAGCAGCCGAACTAGCGGGGAACAAGAGACCCAGTACTTC
TRBD1 TRBJ1-5 . TRBV9 CASSPGGDQPQHF TGTGCCAGCAGCCCAGGGGGAGATCAGCCCCAGCATTTT
. TRBJ1-1 once TRBV5-8 CASSLAGGRAEAFF TGTGCCAGCAGCTTGGCTGGGGGCCGCGCTGAAGCTTTCTTT
. TRBJ1-1 few TRBV18 CASSPQGQVEAFF TGTGCCAGCTCACCCCAAGGACAAGTTGAAGCTTTCTTT
. TRBJ1-5 . TRBV28 CASSLHAQANQPQHF TGTGCCAGCAGTTTACATGCGCAGGCCAACCAGCCCCAGCATTTT
. TRBJ1-1 few TRBV10-3 CAISENTPEAFF TGTGCCATCAGTGAGAACACACCAGAAGCTTTCTTT
. TRBJ1-1 once TRBV28 CASSLGGRGNTEAFF TGTGCCAGCAGTCTCGGAGGACGGGGAAACACTGAAGCTTTCTTT
TRBD2 TRBJ2-5 once TRBV10-1 CASSESGGVETQYF TGCGCCAGCAGTGAAAGTGGGGGGGTCGAGACCCAGTACTTC
. TRBJ2-7 many TRBV10-2 CASSQRRSLDSLYEQYF TGCGCCAGCAGTCAAAGGAGGAGTTTGGACAGCCTCTACGAGCAGTACTTC
TRBD1 TRBJ1-2 . TRBV29-1 CSARGQGNYGYTF TGCAGCGCCCGGGGACAGGGGAACTATGGCTACACCTTC
. TRBJ2-1 . TRBV12-3/TRBV12-4 CASRTGSYNEQFF TGTGCCAGCAGGACGGGTTCATACAATGAGCAGTTCTTC